Each of the 23 T cell receptor beta chains below was sequenced from the same sample in a study of T cell changes during pregnancy in multiple sclerosis. TCRdb's copy holds only in-frame clones and misses some; the assay was immunoSEQ multiplex PCR. The sample lists some 68,000 clones, 91% occurring once. The source was peripheral blood, collected in the second trimester of pregnancy. The receptors come from a female donor with multiple sclerosis, enrolled in a pregnancy study.

The V gene is TRBV9, the J gene TRBJ1-1; no firm D call. Germline V gives CDR1 SGDLS, CDR2 YYNGEE. V was shortened by 0 bases and J by 7 bases, with 7 bases between the two germline ends. The CDR3 sequence is 12 residues long. This CDR3 reads CASSVVRDEAFF. The CDR3 bases are TGTGCCAGCAGCGTAGTGAGGGATGAAGCTTTCTTT.

V gene TRBV6-5 combines with J gene TRBJ2-7; unclear D gene. Germline assignment: CDR1 MNHEY and CDR2 SVGAGI. The CDR3 runs 11 residues. The V end was cut by 0 bases, the J end by 7 bases, with 4 bases between. CDR3 protein: CASSYSREQYF. The CDR3 nucleotides are TGTGCCAGCAGTTACTCGAGGGAGCAGTACTTC.

This rearrangement joins TRBV7-6 to TRBJ2-2, with 7 bases fitting TRBD2. This CDR3 region has 16 residues. Germline V gene lookup returns CDR1 SGHVS and CDR2 FNYEAQ. V gave up 2 bases and J gave up 6 bases; unmatched junction bases: 9. The CDR3 sequence is CASSLPGLGASGELFF. As DNA, the CDR3 is TGTGCCAGCAGCTTACCCGGACTAGGGGCATCCGGGGAGCTGTTTTTT.

The rearrangement joins TRBV5-4 to TRBJ2-1; maybe TRBD1 (6 bases). This CDR3 has 12 amino acids. Trimming left V 2 bases short and J 6 bases short, with 6 bases between. Germline CDR1 is SGHNT and CDR2 is YYREEE (reference sequence). The CDR3 bases are TGTGCCAGCAGCTTAGGGGGCAATGAGCAGTTCTTC. Protein: CASSLGGNEQFF.

This sequence joins TRBV13 and TRBJ2-3, with D perhaps TRBD2 (6 bases). V lost 0 bases to trimming and J lost 2 bases, with 12 bases between them. From germline, CDR1 is PRHDT and CDR2 FYEKMQ (reference sequence). The CDR3 is 16 amino acids. CDR3 bases: TGTGCCAGCAGCTTAGGGGGAGGCGGGGACACAGATACGCAGTATTTT. Encoded protein: CASSLGGGGDTDTQYF.

The rearrangement uses TRBV19 and TRBJ1-5, with a weak D call TRBD1 (5 bases). The CDR3 runs 18 residues. Per the germline V gene, CDR1 is LNHDA and CDR2 is SQIVND (reference sequence). Trimming took off 6 bases at V and 0 bases at J, with 21 bases between the two ends. CDR3 protein: CASSPVGGDHYSNQPQHF. CDR3 DNA sequence: TGTGCCAGTAGCCCCGTGGGGGGGGACCACTATAGCAATCAGCCCCAGCATTTT.

This rearrangement joins TRBV27 to TRBJ2-7, with D possibly being TRBD1 (6 bases). The germline V and J ends were trimmed by 8 bases and 5 bases, with 13 bases remaining between them. The germline gives CDR1 MNHEY, CDR2 SMNVEV (reference sequence). CDR3 length: 12 residues. Written as DNA, the CDR3 is TGTGCCAGCCATACTACAGGGAACGAGCAGTACTTC. This sequence encodes CASHTTGNEQYF.

V usage is TRBV7-3 and J usage is TRBJ1-1; 10 bases are a match to TRBD1. The V gene end was trimmed by 4 bases and the J gene end by 2 bases; junction bases not matched to a gene: 1. The CDR3 has 14 amino acids. CDR1 is SGHTA and CDR2 is FQGTGA in the germline V gene. CDR3 bases: TGTGCCAGCAGCTCGACAGGGGGCAACACTGAAGCTTTCTTT. The encoded protein is CASSSTGGNTEAFF. Supplemented by reference TRBV7-3 and TRBJ1-1, the full variable domain reads GAGVSQTPSNKVTEKGKYVELRCDPISGHTALYWYRQSLGQGPEFLIYFQGTGAADDSGLPNDRFFAVRPEGSVSTLKIQRTERGDSAVYLCASSSTGGNTEAFFGQGTRLTVV.

The chain couples TRBV6-1 to TRBJ2-2, with 11 positions matching TRBD1. Germline lookup yields CDR1 MNHNS and CDR2 SASEGT. Losses at the gene ends were 5 bases for V and 6 bases for J; bases not matched to a gene: 5. The CDR3 loop spans 15 amino acids. Here the CDR3 DNA reads TGTGCCAGCAGTCCTCCGGGACAGGGGGCCGGGGAGCTGTTTTTT. Translating it yields CASSPPGQGAGELFF.

The table lists this clone with a count of one. The chain joins TRBV5-1 to TRBJ1-6; no firm D call. Germline-derived CDR1 and CDR2 are SGHRS and YFSETQ. Between the trimmed V and J ends, which lost 0 bases and 11 bases, there was a span of 15 bases. The CDR3 totals 15 residues. DNA for the CDR3: TGCGCCAGCAGCTTGGCACAGATGGCCATACCACCCCTCCACTTT. Protein: CASSLAQMAIPPLHF.

V gene TRBV5-8 combines with J gene TRBJ2-3, with 9 bases lining up with TRBD1. Looked up from germline, CDR1 is SGHTS and CDR2 is YDEGEE. This CDR3 has 15 amino acids. V gave up 7 bases and J gave up 2 bases; unmatched junction bases: 8. CDR3 DNA sequence: TGTGCCAGCGGCGGACAGGGGACCCCCACAGATACGCAGTATTTT. Residues: CASGGQGTPTDTQYF.

The chain combines TRBV10-2 with TRBJ2-7; 7 positions match TRBD1. This CDR3 comprises 13 residues. V shed 3 bases and J 4 bases; nucleotides not matched to a gene: 3. CDR1 is WSHSY and CDR2 is SAAADI in the germline V gene. In nucleotides, the CDR3 is TGCGCCAGCAGTGAAGGGACAGAGTACGAGCAGTACTTC. It specifies CASSEGTEYEQYF.

The chain joins TRBV13 to TRBJ2-7, with 12 bases lining up with TRBD2. CDR1 and CDR2 from the germline V gene are PRHDT and FYEKMQ (reference sequence). The CDR3 is made up of 16 amino acids. V shed 3 bases and J 4 bases; nucleotides not matched to a gene: 7. CDR3 nucleotide sequence: TGTGCCAGCAGCTTTAGACTAGCGGGGGAAGGTTACGAGCAGTACTTC. It encodes CASSFRLAGEGYEQYF.

This chain's CDR3 is CASSPQGLAVVRELFF. The CDR3 nucleotides are TGCGCCAGCAGCCCCCAGGGACTAGCGGTCGTGAGGGAGCTGTTTTTT. V is TRBV5-1 and J is TRBJ2-2, with 11 nucleotides matching TRBD2. Trimming cost V 4 bases and J 9 bases; bases outside gene matches: 11. Germline-derived CDR1 and CDR2 are SGHRS and YFSETQ. The length of the CDR3 is 16 residues.

This rearrangement joins TRBV5-6 to TRBJ1-5; the D gene is possibly TRBD1 (6 bases). Germline-derived CDR1 and CDR2 are SGHDT and YYEEEE. CDR3 length: 14 residues. The ends were cut back, 0 bases at V and 7 bases at J, with 11 bases in the middle. CDR3: CASSLGAGVQPQHF. Here the CDR3 DNA reads TGTGCCAGCAGCTTGGGGGCAGGGGTCCAGCCCCAGCATTTT.

The V and J genes are TRBV5-4 and TRBJ2-5; D not resolved. CDR3 length: 13 residues. Trimming pared 0 bases from V and 3 bases from J, leaving 6 bases between. Germline CDR1 and CDR2: SGHNT and YYREEE (reference sequence). The CDR3 nucleotides read TGTGCCAGCAGCTTGGGAGAAGAAGAGACCCAGTACTTC. Amino acids: CASSLGEEETQYF.

The chain recombines TRBV7-8 with TRBJ2-7; 7 nucleotides match TRBD1. Trimming cost V 8 bases and J 0 bases; bases outside gene matches: 10. CDR1 is SGHVS and CDR2 is FQNEAQ in the germline V gene. The CDR3 totals 15 residues. As DNA, the CDR3 is TGTGCCAGCCGAAGACCGGGACAGAGCTCCTACGAGCAGTACTTC. Its protein product is CASRRPGQSSYEQYF.

In DNA form, the CDR3 reads TGTGCCAGTACGGACAGAATAATCTCACCCCTCCACTTT. Its protein product is CASTDRIISPLHF. The chain joins TRBV19 to TRBJ1-6, with a tentative D call TRBD1 (6 bases). V gave up 7 bases and J gave up 10 bases, with 14 bases separating them. Germline CDR1 reads LNHDA; CDR2 reads SQIVND (reference sequence). The CDR3 loop spans 13 amino acids.

The gene calls are TRBV18 and TRBJ2-7; perhaps TRBD2 as D (5 bases). Germline V CDR1 and CDR2: KGHSH, LQKENI. Trimming cost V 6 bases and J 0 bases, with 12 bases left between them. The CDR3 is 14 residues long. CDR3 nucleotides: TGTGCCAGCTCCCCAAGTGGGAGCTCCTACGAGCAGTACTTC. Its protein is CASSPSGSSYEQYF. Complete variable domain (other parts from reference TRBV18 and TRBJ2-7): NAGVMQNPRHLVRRRGQEARLRCSPMKGHSHVYWYRQLPEEGLKFMVYLQKENIIDESGMPKERFSAEFPKEGPSILRIQQVVRGDSAAYFCASSPSGSSYEQYFGPGTRLTVT.

This clone came up once. In DNA, the CDR3 is TGTGCCGGGGATGTGGCAGGGCCTACCTACGAGCAGTACTTC. Its protein product is CAGDVAGPTYEQYF. The chain is built from TRBV30 and TRBJ2-7; the D gene is possibly TRBD1 (5 bases). V dropped 8 bases and J dropped 2 bases, with 19 bases sitting between them. Germline values: CDR1 GTSNPN, CDR2 SVGIG (reference sequence). The CDR3 is made up of 14 amino acids.

V gene TRBV5-1 combines with J gene TRBJ2-3; no reliable D call. The V end lost 1 base, the J end lost 6 bases, and 9 bases lay between the germline ends. Germline values: CDR1 SGHRS, CDR2 YFSETQ. CDR3 length equals 13 residues. CDR3 amino acids: CASSLRLGDTQYF. DNA of the CDR3: TGCGCCAGCAGCTTGAGATTGGGCGATACGCAGTATTTT.

A few counts support this clone. This chain links TRBV30 with TRBJ1-1; 7 positions match TRBD1. The germline V gene encodes CDR1 GTSNPN and CDR2 SVGIG (reference sequence). The trim removed 2 bases at V and 10 bases at J, leaving 7 bases unmatched. The CDR3 has 12 residues. CDR3 amino acids: CAWSYRGEGAFF. The CDR3 DNA is TGTGCCTGGAGTTACAGGGGCGAGGGAGCTTTCTTT.

The chain is built from TRBV7-2 and TRBJ1-4; the match to TRBD1 covers 8 bases. The CDR3 sequence is 15 residues long. In germline, CDR1 is SGHTA, CDR2 FQGNSA. The V gene end was trimmed by 5 bases and the J gene end by 10 bases; junction bases not matched to a gene: 12. CDR3 sequence (DNA): TGTGCCAGCAGCGCTCCGGACAGGGCCAGGGTAAAACTGTTTTTT. It is translated as CASSAPDRARVKLFF.